This is a list of T cell receptor beta chains from one sample in a study of T cell responses to AZD1222 COVID-19 vaccine. Assay used: immunoSEQ multiplex PCR; TCRdb lists only in-frame clones, some missing. The sample contains around 85,000 clones, around 86% of which appear only once. The sequencing used peripheral blood, collected on day 0 of AZD1222 vaccination. The source of these receptors is an adult in good health. Both conserved end residues are part of each CDR3. A D gene is named only where the DNA matches it firmly. Some rows mark clone size as missing; the rest say once, few, many or name a class of expanded clone.

clone_size | j_call | d_call | v_call | cdr3_nt | cdr3_aa
few | TRBJ2-5 | . | TRBV7-9 | TGTGCCAGCAGCTTCGTGGGCTCGTCGGAAGAGACCCAGTACTTC | CASSFVGSSEETQYF
. | TRBJ1-2 | . | TRBV5-6 | TGTGCCAGCACCCCAACGGACGGCACTAACTATGGCTACACCTTC | CASTPTDGTNYGYTF
. | TRBJ2-7 | TRBD1 | TRBV7-2 | TGTGCCAGCAGTCGGGACAGGCGTTCCTACGAGCAGTACTTC | CASSRDRRSYEQYF
. | TRBJ2-1 | TRBD2 | TRBV10-3 | TGTGCCATCAGGAGCGGGGGGAGTGGCGATGAGCAGTTCTTC | CAIRSGGSGDEQFF
. | TRBJ1-5 | . | TRBV19 | TGTGCCAGTAGGGGCCCCACAGACAATCAGCCCCAGCATTTT | CASRGPTDNQPQHF
. | TRBJ1-2 | TRBD1 | TRBV11-2 | TGTGCCAGCAGCCTAGATGCTAGACAGGGCCCCTATGGCTACACCTTC | CASSLDARQGPYGYTF
many | TRBJ1-2 | . | TRBV3-1/TRBV3-2 | TGTGCCAGCAGCCTCCGGGACACATATGGCTACACCTTC | CASSLRDTYGYTF
. | TRBJ1-2 | . | TRBV5-6 | TGTGCCAGCAGCTTGGAGCGGGCCTATGGCTACACCTTC | CASSLERAYGYTF
. | TRBJ1-1 | . | TRBV27 | TGTGCCAGCAGTCTGAGGCGGGGCACTGAAGCTTTCTTT | CASSLRRGTEAFF
. | TRBJ1-6 | . | TRBV11-2 | TGTGCCAGCAGCTTAGACTTACAAAATTCACCCCTCCACTTT | CASSLDLQNSPLHF
. | TRBJ2-3 | . | TRBV4-2 | TGTGCCAGCAGCCAGGGGGAGACTAGAGTCCTCGGTACGCAGTATTTT | CASSQGETRVLGTQYF
. | TRBJ2-7 | TRBD2 | TRBV6-2/TRBV6-3 | TGTGCCAGCAGTTATATGTCGACTAGCGGACTCACCCAGTACTTC | CASSYMSTSGLTQYF
. | TRBJ2-5 | TRBD1 | TRBV6-5 | TGTGCCAGCAGTTACGCCGACAGGGGCCAAGAGACCCAGTACTTC | CASSYADRGQETQYF
. | TRBJ2-1 | . | TRBV12-3/TRBV12-4 | TGTGCCAGCGGCCGGGTTATTAATGAGCAGTTCTTC | CASGRVINEQFF
once | TRBJ1-5 | . | TRBV6-5 | TGTGCCATAAAGACAGAAGTTCAGCCCCAGCATTTT | CAIKTEVQPQHF
once | TRBJ2-7 | TRBD2 | TRBV4-3 | TGCGCCAGCAGCCCGGGACTAGCGGGGACCTACGAGCAGTACTTC | CASSPGLAGTYEQYF
once | TRBJ1-6 | TRBD1 | TRBV11-2 | TGTGCCAGCAGCCAGGGGGTCTATAATTCACCCCTCCACTTT | CASSQGVYNSPLHF
. | TRBJ2-7 | . | TRBV12-3/TRBV12-4 | TGTGCCAGCACTCGGCTGGGGGGCGAGCAGTACTTC | CASTRLGGEQYF
. | TRBJ1-2 | . | TRBV18 | TGTGCCAGCTCATCTGGACAAAGTGGCTACACCTTC | CASSSGQSGYTF
few | TRBJ1-1 | TRBD1 | TRBV4-2 | TGTGCCAGCAGCCACGGTCGGGACAGGGATGAAGCTTTCTTT | CASSHGRDRDEAFF
. | TRBJ2-6 | . | TRBV27 | TGTGCCAGCAGTTTAATAGGGCCTGGGGCCAACGTCCTGACTTTC | CASSLIGPGANVLTF
. | TRBJ2-7 | TRBD1 | TRBV30 | TGTGCCTGGAATCATTGGACAGGCAGCTCCTACGAGCAGTACTTC | CAWNHWTGSSYEQYF
. | TRBJ2-1 | TRBD1 | TRBV7-2 | TGTGCCAGCAGCTTACCTACGGGACAGATAGCCAATGAGCAGTTCTTC | CASSLPTGQIANEQFF
. | TRBJ2-3 | TRBD2 | TRBV4-1 | TGCGCCAGCAGCCAGGCGGGACTAGCGGGGGGCCGTGGGGGAGATACGCAGTATTTT | CASSQAGLAGGRGGDTQYF
. | TRBJ2-2 | . | TRBV11-3 | TGTGCCAGCAGCTTAGGCGGGACGCTCACCGGGGAGCTGTTTTTT | CASSLGGTLTGELFF
. | TRBJ1-2 | TRBD1 | TRBV19 | TGTGCCAGTAGTATTGGGACAGACCTCTATGGCTACACCTTC | CASSIGTDLYGYTF